The rows below give T cell receptor beta chains drawn from one sample of a study of blood T cells in healthy people across ages. From the 5' RACE reads, TCRdb called clonotypes with MiXCR, one entry per CDR3 protein. The sample includes approximately 850,000 distinct CDR3 sequences, around 42% seen only once; the top ten take roughly a fifth. Sequenced input: blood. These receptors were obtained from a man aged 55-75 years in good health. Each CDR3 is given with its conserved first and last residue. Each record gives: D gene, J gene, clone size, V gene, CDR3 DNA, CDR3 protein. The D gene is left open where the match is weak. Clone size is shown for a subset of rows, as once, few, many or a class of expanded clone.

NA TRBJ2-1 few TRBV5-1 TGCGCCAGCAGCTTTCGGGACGGACACATCAATGAGCAGTTCTTC CASSFRDGHINEQFF
NA TRBJ2-3 NA TRBV3-1 TGTGCCAGCAGCCAAGATAGGCAAGATACGCAGTATTTT CASSQDRQDTQYF
TRBD1 TRBJ1-6 NA TRBV7-9 TGTGCCAGCAGCTTAGCCAACAGGGGTTCACCCCTCCACTTT CASSLANRGSPLHF
NA TRBJ2-1 NA TRBV11-3 TGTGCCAGCAGCTCTAACAAGCTAGTTCCCAATTACAATGAGCAGTTCTTC CASSSNKLVPNYNEQFF
TRBD1 TRBJ2-5 few TRBV6-1 TGTGCCAGCAGAACGGGACAGAAAGAGACCCAGTACTTC CASRTGQKETQYF
TRBD2 TRBJ2-7 few TRBV28 TGTGCCAGCAGTTTAAACCCTGCGGGGGGAACCTACGAGCAGTACTTC CASSLNPAGGTYEQYF
TRBD1 TRBJ2-7 NA TRBV28 TGTGCCAGCAGTTTCCCGACAGGGCCCTACGAGCAGTACTTC CASSFPTGPYEQYF
NA TRBJ1-5 few TRBV29-1 TGCAGCGTTTCCGACAGTGGAGGGAATCAGCCCCAGCATTTT CSVSDSGGNQPQHF
NA TRBJ2-5 many TRBV5-6 TGTGCCAGCAGCTTGTGGCAGGGAGAGACCCAGTACTTC CASSLWQGETQYF
NA TRBJ2-5 NA TRBV6-1 TGTGCCAGCAGTGATTCGCAGTTGCAGTACTTC CASSDSQLQYF
TRBD2 TRBJ2-1 NA TRBV9 TGTGCCAGCAGCGCCAGACTAGCGGGGGGGTACAATGAGCAGTTCTTC CASSARLAGGYNEQFF
TRBD1 TRBJ1-5 few TRBV7-2 TGTGCCAGCAGCCCCAGTGGGACAGGGCCCAATCAGCCCCAGCATTTT CASSPSGTGPNQPQHF
TRBD1 TRBJ2-6 NA TRBV18 TGTGCCAGCTCACTTCGGGACAGGGGTACCTCTGGGGCCAACGTCCTGACTTTC CASSLRDRGTSGANVLTF
NA TRBJ1-5 NA TRBV20-1 TGCAGTGCTAGGGGGGGGGAATATAGCAATCAGCCCCAGCATTTT CSARGGEYSNQPQHF
NA TRBJ2-7 NA TRBV6-5 TGTGCCAGCAGTTATTCGGCAGGGGGGACCTACGAGCAGTACTTC CASSYSAGGTYEQYF
NA TRBJ2-7 once TRBV24-1 TGTGCCACCCTCAGAGGGCAGAATGACTACGAGCAGTACTTC CATLRGQNDYEQYF
NA TRBJ2-5 few TRBV5-1 TGCGCCAGCAGCCTGGGACGGGCCGTAGGGACCCAGTACTTC CASSLGRAVGTQYF
NA TRBJ2-3 few TRBV10-3 TGTGCCATTATGAGCACAGATACGCAGTATTTT CAIMSTDTQYF
TRBD2 TRBJ2-5 NA TRBV4-3 TGCGCCAGCAGCCCCGGACTAGCGGGGGGCTTTCAAGAGACCCAGTACTTC CASSPGLAGGFQETQYF
NA TRBJ2-7 NA TRBV7-2 TGTGCCAGCAGCTTAGGGATCTGGGGCGAGCAGTACTTC CASSLGIWGEQYF
NA TRBJ2-7 few TRBV12-3/TRBV12-4 TGTGCCAGCAGGTCAATGGGGACCGACGAGCAGTACTTC CASRSMGTDEQYF
NA TRBJ2-6 NA TRBV4-1 TGCGCCAGCAGCCAAGACGGTAGTACTGGGGCCAACGTCCCGACTTTC CASSQDGSTGANVPTF
TRBD1 TRBJ2-7 NA TRBV7-2 TGTGCCAGCAGCCTCACGACAGGGAATGCGCAGTACTTC CASSLTTGNAQYF
TRBD1 TRBJ1-6 many TRBV6-5 TGTGCCAGCAGGAGAGGGACAGAGGAATCACCCCTCCACTTT CASRRGTEESPLHF
NA TRBJ2-7 NA TRBV4-3 TGCGCCAGCAGCCTATTCTATCGGGGCCTCTCCTACGAGCAGTACTTC CASSLFYRGLSYEQYF
NA TRBJ1-2 few TRBV25-1 TGTGCCAGCAGAGTCGGGACTAACTATGGCTACACCTTC CASRVGTNYGYTF
NA TRBJ2-7 NA TRBV5-1 TGCGCCAGCAGCTTGCTGGACAGCATTTACGAGCAGTACTTC CASSLLDSIYEQYF
NA TRBJ2-5 NA TRBV3-1 TGTGCCAGCAGCCAAGATTTTGTCAGAACAGGGTTTTTAGAGACCCAGTACTTC CASSQDFVRTGFLETQYF